This T cell receptor (beta chain) was retrieved from a study of cytomegalovirus exposure and HLA in healthy donors. Study-level results: The majority of CMV-associated TCR beta chains were reported as apparently HLA-restricted in a later analysis.

Primers: 60 Vbeta forward and 13 Jbeta reverse. Profiling relied on immunoSEQ multiplex PCR, and the TCRdb table lists in-frame clones only, not all of them. This sample has about 110,000 clones, with 74% found just once. This clone was observed once. Its specificity is not known. The sequence came from a man between 25 and 39 years old in good health and CMV-seropositive. The sequencing sample was made of PBMCs.

Here the CDR3 DNA reads TGTGCCAGCCTCTCGGTACATAATTCACCCCTCCACTTT. Protein: CASLSVHNSPLHF. The chain joins TRBV6-1 to TRBJ1-6; D unresolved. The CDR3 is 13 amino acids. Per germline, CDR1 MNHNS and CDR2 SASEGT. V was cut by 8 bases and J by 5 bases, with 10 bases left in between.